This T cell receptor (beta chain) was observed in a study of shared clonotypes between healthy human individuals. Overall study: A donor's plate count was three for CD4 naive and three for CD4 memory; CD8 naive had two and CD8 memory one.

Profiled with immunoSEQ multiplex PCR; TCRdb holds only in-frame clones, not every one. Here the sample spans about 1.1 million clones, around three quarters being singletons. CD4+ cells underwent separation, giving CD45RA+ naive and CD45RA-negative memory subsets. From germline, CDR1 is SQVTM and CDR2 ANQGSEA. This CDR3 region has 14 residues. The sequencing sample was made of memory CD4+ T cells from PBMCs. Specified subset: CD45RA-negative fraction. This clonotype was obtained from a man aged 18 to 29 in good health. Some clones in this sample may be carry-over from other donors' samples. The chain uses TRBV29-1 and TRBJ2-5; the D gene is possibly TRBD2 (5 bases). The DNA matches TRBJ2-7 better at its end, which makes the J call doubtful. The DNA of the CDR3 is TGCAGCGTTAGAGGGCAGGAGTTCTCCTACGAGCAGTACTTC. Residues: CSVRGQEFSYEQYF.